This T cell receptor beta chain stems from a study of early T cells in non-severe SARS-CoV-2 infection. The table lists this clonotype with many counts. From the 5' RACE reads, TCRdb called clonotypes with MiXCR, one entry per CDR3 protein. Counted here are 20,000 to 25,000 distinct CDR3 sequences, about 5.3% occurring once; the ten biggest clones make up about 11%. The TCR comes from an adult who was a healthcare worker with PCR-confirmed SARS-CoV-2 infection or an uninfected control (not recorded which). Source material: whole blood.

The CDR3 here is CASSLTLAGYTGELFF. CDR3 coding DNA: TGTGCCAGCAGTTTAACGCTAGCGGGATACACCGGGGAGCTGTTTTTT. This chain uses TRBV12-3 or TRBV12-4 with TRBJ2-2, with TRBD2 identical over 9 bases. This CDR3 region has 16 residues. Losses at the gene ends were 2 bases for V and 3 bases for J; bases not matched to a gene: 4.